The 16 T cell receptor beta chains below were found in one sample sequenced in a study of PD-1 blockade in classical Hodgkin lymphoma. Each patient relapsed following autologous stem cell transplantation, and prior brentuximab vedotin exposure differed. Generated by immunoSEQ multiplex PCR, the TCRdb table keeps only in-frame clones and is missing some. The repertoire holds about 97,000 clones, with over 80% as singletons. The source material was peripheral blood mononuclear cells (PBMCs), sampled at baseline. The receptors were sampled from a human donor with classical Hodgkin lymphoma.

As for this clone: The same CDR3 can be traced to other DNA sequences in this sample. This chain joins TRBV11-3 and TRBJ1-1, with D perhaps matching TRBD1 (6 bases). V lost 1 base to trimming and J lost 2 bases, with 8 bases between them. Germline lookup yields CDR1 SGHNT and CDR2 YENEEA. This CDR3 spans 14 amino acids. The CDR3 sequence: CASSLAGVNTEAFF. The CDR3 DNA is TGTGCCAGCAGCTTAGCAGGGGTCAACACTGAAGCTTTCTTT.

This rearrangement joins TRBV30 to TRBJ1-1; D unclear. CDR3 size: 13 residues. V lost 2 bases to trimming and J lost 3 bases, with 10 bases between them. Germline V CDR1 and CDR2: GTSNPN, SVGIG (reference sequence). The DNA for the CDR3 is TGTGCCTGGAGTACCGGATGGTACACTGAAGCTTTCTTT. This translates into CAWSTGWYTEAFF.

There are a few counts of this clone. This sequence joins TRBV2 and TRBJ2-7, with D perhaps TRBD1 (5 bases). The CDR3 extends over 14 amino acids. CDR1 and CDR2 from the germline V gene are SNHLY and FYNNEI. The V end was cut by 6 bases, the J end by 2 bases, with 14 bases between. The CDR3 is CASRAPRETYEQYF. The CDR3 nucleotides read TGTGCCAGCAGAGCTCCCAGGGAAACCTACGAGCAGTACTTC.

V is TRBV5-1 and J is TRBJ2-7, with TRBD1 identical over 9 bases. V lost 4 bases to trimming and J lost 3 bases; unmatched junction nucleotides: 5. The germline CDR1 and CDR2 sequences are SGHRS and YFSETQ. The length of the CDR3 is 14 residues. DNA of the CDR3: TGCGCCAGCAGCCCCCGGACAGGGGACTACGAGCAGTACTTC. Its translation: CASSPRTGDYEQYF.

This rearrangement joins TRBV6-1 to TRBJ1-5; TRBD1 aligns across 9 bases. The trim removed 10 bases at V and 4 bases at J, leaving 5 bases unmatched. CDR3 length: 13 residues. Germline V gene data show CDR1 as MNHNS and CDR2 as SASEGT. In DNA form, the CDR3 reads TGTGCCACGGGACAGGGAACGAATCAGCCCCAGCATTTT. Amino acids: CATGQGTNQPQHF.

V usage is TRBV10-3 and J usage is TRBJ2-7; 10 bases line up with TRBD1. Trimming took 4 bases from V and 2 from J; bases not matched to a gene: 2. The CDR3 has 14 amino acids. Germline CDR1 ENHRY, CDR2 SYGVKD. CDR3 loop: CAISGDRGTYEQYF. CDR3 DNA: TGTGCCATCAGTGGGGACAGGGGAACCTACGAGCAGTACTTC.

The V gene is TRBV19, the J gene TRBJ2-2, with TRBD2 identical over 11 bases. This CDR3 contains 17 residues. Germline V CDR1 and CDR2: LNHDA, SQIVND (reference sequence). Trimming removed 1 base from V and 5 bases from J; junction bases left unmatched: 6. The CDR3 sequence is CASSIGPTSGSTGELFF. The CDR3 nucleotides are TGTGCCAGTAGTATAGGCCCCACTAGCGGGAGTACCGGGGAGCTGTTTTTT.

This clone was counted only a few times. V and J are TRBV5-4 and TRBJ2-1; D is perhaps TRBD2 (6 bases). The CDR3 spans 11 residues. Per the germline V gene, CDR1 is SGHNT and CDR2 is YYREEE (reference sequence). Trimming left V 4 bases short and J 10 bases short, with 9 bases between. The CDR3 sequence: CASSLRGEQFF. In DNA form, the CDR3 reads TGTGCCAGCAGCCTGCGGGGAGAGCAGTTCTTC.

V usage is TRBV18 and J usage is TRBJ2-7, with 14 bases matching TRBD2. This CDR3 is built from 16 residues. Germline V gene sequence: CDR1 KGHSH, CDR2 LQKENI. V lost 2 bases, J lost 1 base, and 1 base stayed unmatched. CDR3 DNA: TGTGCCAGCTCACCAGGGACTAGCGGGAGTTCCTACGAGCAGTACTTC. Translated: CASSPGTSGSSYEQYF.

The CDR3 nucleotides are TGTGCCTGGAATCGGGTAAATGAGCAGTTCTTC. Amino acids: CAWNRVNEQFF. The rearrangement links TRBV30 to TRBJ2-1; D is unclear. The CDR3 length is 11 residues. V gave up 4 bases and J gave up 7 bases, with 8 bases separating them. Germline V gene lookup returns CDR1 GTSNPN and CDR2 SVGIG (reference sequence).

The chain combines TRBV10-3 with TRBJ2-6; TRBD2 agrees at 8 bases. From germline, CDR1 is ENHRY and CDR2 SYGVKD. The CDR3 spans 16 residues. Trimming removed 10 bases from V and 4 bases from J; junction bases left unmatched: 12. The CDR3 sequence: CATDPREGQGANVLTF. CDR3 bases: TGTGCCACCGACCCCCGGGAGGGCCAGGGGGCCAACGTCCTGACTTTC.

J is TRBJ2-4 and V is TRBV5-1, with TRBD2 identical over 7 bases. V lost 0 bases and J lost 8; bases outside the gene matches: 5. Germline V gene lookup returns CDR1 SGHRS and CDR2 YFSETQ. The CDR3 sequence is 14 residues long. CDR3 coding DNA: TGCGCCAGCAGCTTGGGGACTAGTGGTGACATTCAGTACTTC. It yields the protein CASSLGTSGDIQYF.

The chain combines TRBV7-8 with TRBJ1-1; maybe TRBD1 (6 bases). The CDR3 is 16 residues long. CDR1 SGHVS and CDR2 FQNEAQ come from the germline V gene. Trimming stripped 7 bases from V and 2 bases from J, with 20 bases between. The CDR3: CASIQDRGQSNTEAFF. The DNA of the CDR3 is TGTGCCAGCATTCAAGACCGGGGGCAGAGTAACACTGAAGCTTTCTTT.

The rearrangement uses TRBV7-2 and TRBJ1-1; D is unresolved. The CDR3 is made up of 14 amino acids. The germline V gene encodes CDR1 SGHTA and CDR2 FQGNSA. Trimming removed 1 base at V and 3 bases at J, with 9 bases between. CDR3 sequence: CASSLVWRDTEAFF. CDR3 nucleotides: TGTGCCAGCAGCTTAGTTTGGCGGGACACTGAAGCTTTCTTT.

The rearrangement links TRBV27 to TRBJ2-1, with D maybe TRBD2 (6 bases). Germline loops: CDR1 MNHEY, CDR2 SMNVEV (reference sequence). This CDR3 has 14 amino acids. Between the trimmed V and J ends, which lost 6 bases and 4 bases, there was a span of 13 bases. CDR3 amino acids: CASRPGGPYNEQFF. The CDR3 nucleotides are TGTGCCAGCAGACCAGGAGGGCCATACAATGAGCAGTTCTTC.

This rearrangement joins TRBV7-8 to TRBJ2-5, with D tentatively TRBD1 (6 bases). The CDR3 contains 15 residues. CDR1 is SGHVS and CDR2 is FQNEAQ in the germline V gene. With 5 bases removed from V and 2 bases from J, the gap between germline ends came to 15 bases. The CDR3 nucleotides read TGTGCCAGCAGCGTACGACAGGTATCACAAGAGACCCAGTACTTC. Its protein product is CASSVRQVSQETQYF.